The present T cell receptor beta chain was sequenced within a study of T cells after posttransplantation cyclophosphamide. General observations from the study: Blood and skin or GI T cell repertoires showed limited TRB overlap. TRB clonality was highly associated with recipient CMV seropositivity and reactivation.

This clone was counted ten times or more. Its antigen remains unidentified. CDR3 length: 13 residues. Trimming left V 4 bases short and J 4 bases short, with 8 bases between. Germline CDR1 is KGHSH and CDR2 is LQKENI. Only in-frame clones appear in the TCRdb table, and some are missing; sequencing was by immunoSEQ multiplex PCR. This sample comprises about 38,000 clones, none seen once only. The chain links TRBV18 to TRBJ2-1; a weak D match, TRBD2 (5 bases). Sequences were obtained from PBMCs. The sequence was collected from a man over 45 in good health, CMV-negative, and a related stem cell transplant donor. CDR3 loop: CASSLAGYNEQFF. The CDR3 DNA follows: TGTGCCAGCTCACTGGCGGGTTACAATGAGCAGTTCTTC. Using reference TRBV18 and TRBJ2-1 for the parts outside the CDR3, the full variable domain is NAGVMQNPRHLVRRRGQEARLRCSPMKGHSHVYWYRQLPEEGLKFMVYLQKENIIDESGMPKERFSAEFPKEGPSILRIQQVVRGDSAAYFCASSLAGYNEQFFGPGTRLTVL.